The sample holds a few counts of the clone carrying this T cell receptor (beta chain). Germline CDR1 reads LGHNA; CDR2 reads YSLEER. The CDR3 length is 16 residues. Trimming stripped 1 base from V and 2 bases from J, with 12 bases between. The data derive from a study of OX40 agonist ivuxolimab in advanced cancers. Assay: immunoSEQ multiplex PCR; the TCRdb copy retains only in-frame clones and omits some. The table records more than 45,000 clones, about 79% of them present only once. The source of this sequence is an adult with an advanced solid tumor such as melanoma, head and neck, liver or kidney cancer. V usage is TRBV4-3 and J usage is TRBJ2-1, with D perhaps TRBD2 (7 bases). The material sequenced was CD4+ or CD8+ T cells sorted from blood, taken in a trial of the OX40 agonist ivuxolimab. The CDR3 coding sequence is TGCGCCAGCAGCCAAGGGTGGGGGGGCACCTACAATGAGCAGTTCTTC. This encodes CASSQGWGGTYNEQFF.